This T cell receptor beta chain was retrieved from a study of identical twins. The V gene lost 2 bases and the J gene lost 1 base, with 8 bases spanning the gap. The CDR3 contains 14 residues. In germline, CDR1 is MNHEY, CDR2 SVGEGT. Only healthy Caucasians were included as donors. Each CDR3 protein is one row after TCRdb ran MiXCR on the 5' RACE reads. This table holds 200,000 to 250,000 distinct CDR3 sequences, under 8.5% found once. This clonotype was seen more than once but under ten times. The same data also went into a second study, on T cells expressing NK-cell markers. That work states: Eight donors were sequenced, seven testing HCMV-seropositive and one testing seronegative.

This sequence originates from a woman between 18 and 30 years old in good health. Sequencing was performed on CD8+ T cells sorted from blood. V and J are TRBV6-2 or TRBV6-3 and TRBJ1-1; D not resolved. CDR3 sequence reads: CASSYRDQNTEAFF. CDR3 nucleotides: TGTGCCAGCAGTTACAGGGATCAGAACACTGAAGCTTTCTTT.